Presented here are 11 T cell receptor beta chains from one specimen sequenced in a study of OX40 agonist ivuxolimab in advanced cancers. Produced via immunoSEQ multiplex PCR; TCRdb's table is partial and in-frame only. The sample comprises approximately 94,000 clones, 90% to 95% of which are singletons, and 0.65% to 0.85% rests with the top ten. The sequenced sample was CD4+ or CD8+ T cells sorted from blood, obtained in a trial of the OX40 agonist ivuxolimab. The source is an adult with an advanced solid tumor such as melanoma, head and neck, liver or kidney cancer.

This clone showed up just once. The V gene is TRBV7-8, the J gene TRBJ2-3; no clear D. Germline V gene data show CDR1 as SGHVS and CDR2 as FQNEAQ. The CDR3 consists of 11 residues. The V gene lost 8 bases and the J gene lost 4 bases, with 7 bases spanning the gap. CDR3 loop: CASRRSDTQYF. The DNA of the CDR3 is TGTGCCAGCCGTAGATCAGATACGCAGTATTTT.

The V call is TRBV19, the J call TRBJ2-3; perhaps TRBD1 as D (6 bases). Trimming shortened V by 5 bases and J by 8 bases, and 17 bases separated the two germline ends. Germline assignment: CDR1 LNHDA and CDR2 SQIVND (reference sequence). CDR3 length: 14 residues. Here the CDR3 reads CASSQTGSRGTQYF. CDR3 nucleotide sequence: TGTGCCAGTAGTCAAACAGGGAGTCGGGGTACGCAGTATTTT.

This chain connects TRBV25-1 to TRBJ1-3, with D uncertain. The CDR3 is 17 residues long. V was clipped by 3 bases and J by 3 bases, with 18 bases between them. Germline CDR1 reads MGHDK; CDR2 reads SYGVNS. The CDR3 region is CASSDTSGNIYGNTIYF. As DNA, the CDR3 is TGTGCCAGCAGTGATACGTCCGGCAACATTTATGGAAACACCATATATTTT.

This rearrangement joins TRBV6-6 to TRBJ2-3; TRBD2 agrees at 9 bases. With 6 bases clipped from V and 4 bases from J, the junction kept 8 bases outside the gene matches. The CDR3 spans 15 residues. Germline CDR1 MNHNY, CDR2 SVGAGI (reference sequence). The CDR3 sequence: CASRELGTSPDTQYF. The CDR3 DNA is TGTGCCAGCAGGGAACTCGGGACTAGCCCAGATACGCAGTATTTT.

This sequence joins TRBV19 and TRBJ1-1, with TRBD1 identical over 7 bases. The CDR3 has 16 amino acids. The germline V gene has CDR1 LNHDA and CDR2 SQIVND (reference sequence). The J segment lost 5 bases and the V segment lost 6 bases, leaving 15 bases of the junction unmatched. The CDR3 sequence is CASSEQGQGGWTEAFF. CDR3 nucleotide sequence: TGTGCCAGTAGCGAACAGGGGCAGGGTGGATGGACTGAAGCTTTCTTT.

The rearrangement links TRBV5-4 to TRBJ2-5, with unresolved D. V lost 4 bases and J 5 bases, leaving 12 bases between the germline ends. Germline CDR1 and CDR2: SGHNT and YYREEE (reference sequence). CDR3 length equals 13 residues. CDR3 DNA: TGTGCCAGCAGCCCGGACCGCCGGGAGACCCAGTACTTC. As protein: CASSPDRRETQYF.

V and J are TRBV5-5 and TRBJ1-1; D possibly corresponds to TRBD1 (5 bases). The CDR3 has 14 amino acids. The V and J ends lost 3 bases and 2 bases respectively, with 11 bases between them. Germline-derived CDR1 and CDR2 are SGHKS and YYEKEE (reference sequence). CDR3 residues: CASSSGTFNTEAFF. The CDR3 region has the DNA TGTGCCAGCAGCTCGGGGACGTTCAACACTGAAGCTTTCTTT. The variable domain in full, completed from reference TRBV5-5 and TRBJ1-1, reads DAGVTQSPTHLIKTRGQQVTLRCSPISGHKSVSWYQQVLGQGPQFIFQYYEKEERGRGNFPDRFSARQFPNYSSELNVNALLLGDSALYLCASSSGTFNTEAFFGQGTRLTVV.

The chain couples TRBV5-1 to TRBJ2-3, with 9 bases that match TRBD2. Trimming at V came to 2 bases and at J to 2 bases, leaving 6 bases not matched to a gene. CDR1 is SGHRS, CDR2 YFSETQ, per germline. The CDR3 runs to 16 residues. The CDR3 protein is CASSFGTSLHTDTQYF. The CDR3 nucleotides read TGCGCCAGCAGCTTCGGGACTAGCCTTCACACAGATACGCAGTATTTT.

The chain uses TRBV4-3 and TRBJ1-1; tentatively, D is TRBD1 (5 bases). Trimming pared 4 bases from V and 1 base from J, leaving 10 bases between. Germline loops: CDR1 LGHNA, CDR2 YSLEER. The length of the CDR3 is 14 residues. The CDR3 is CASSPRVRNTEAFF. The CDR3 DNA is TGCGCCAGCAGCCCCAGGGTTAGGAACACTGAAGCTTTCTTT.

This clone came up once. This chain joins TRBV7-3 and TRBJ2-3; D uncertain. This CDR3 is 13 amino acids long. The germline V gene encodes CDR1 SGHTA and CDR2 FQGTGA. The V gene lost 1 base and the J gene lost 5 bases, with 7 bases spanning the gap. CDR3 sequence reads: CASSLRLKDTQYF. For the CDR3, the DNA is TGTGCCAGCAGCTTAAGGTTGAAAGATACGCAGTATTTT.

The chain couples TRBV12-5 to TRBJ2-2; 9 bases fit TRBD1. With V trimmed by 3 bases and J by 1 base, 6 bases remained unmatched. The CDR3 totals 17 residues. Looked up from germline, CDR1 is LGHNT and CDR2 is FRNRAP. Here the CDR3 reads CASGFPAGQGNTGELFF. The CDR3 DNA is TGTGCTAGTGGTTTCCCTGCGGGACAGGGGAACACCGGGGAGCTGTTTTTT.